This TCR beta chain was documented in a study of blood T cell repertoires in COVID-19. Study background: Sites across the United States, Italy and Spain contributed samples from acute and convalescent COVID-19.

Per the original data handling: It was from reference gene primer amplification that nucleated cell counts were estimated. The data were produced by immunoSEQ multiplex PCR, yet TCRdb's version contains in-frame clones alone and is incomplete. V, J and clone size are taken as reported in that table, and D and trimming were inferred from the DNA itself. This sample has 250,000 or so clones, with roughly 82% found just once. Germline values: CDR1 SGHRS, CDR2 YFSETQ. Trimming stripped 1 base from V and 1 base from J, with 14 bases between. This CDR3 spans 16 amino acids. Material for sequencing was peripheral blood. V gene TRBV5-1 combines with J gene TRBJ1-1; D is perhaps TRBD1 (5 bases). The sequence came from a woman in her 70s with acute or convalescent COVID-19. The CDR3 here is CASSLKAVTGNTEAFF. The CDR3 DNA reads TGCGCCAGCAGCTTGAAAGCCGTTACAGGGAACACTGAAGCTTTCTTT.